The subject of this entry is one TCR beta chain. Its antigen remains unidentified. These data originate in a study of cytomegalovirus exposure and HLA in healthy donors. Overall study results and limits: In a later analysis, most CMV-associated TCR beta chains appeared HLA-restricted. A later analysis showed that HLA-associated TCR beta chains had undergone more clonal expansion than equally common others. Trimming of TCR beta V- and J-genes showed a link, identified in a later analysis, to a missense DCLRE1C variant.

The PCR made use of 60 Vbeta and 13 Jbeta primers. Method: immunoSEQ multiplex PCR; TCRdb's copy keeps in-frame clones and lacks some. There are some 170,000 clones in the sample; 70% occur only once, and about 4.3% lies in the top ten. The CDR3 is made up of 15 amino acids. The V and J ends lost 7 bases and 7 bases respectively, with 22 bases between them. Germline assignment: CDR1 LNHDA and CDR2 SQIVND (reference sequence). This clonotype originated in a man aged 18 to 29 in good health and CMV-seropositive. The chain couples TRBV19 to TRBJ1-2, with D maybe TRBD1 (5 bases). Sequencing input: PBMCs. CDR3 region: CASISLQGSYGGYTF. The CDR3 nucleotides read TGTGCCAGTATATCCCTGCAGGGCAGTTATGGTGGCTACACCTTC.